Below are 3 T cell receptor beta chains sequenced from a single sample in a study of T-cell memory formation after mild COVID-19 (dated by TCRdb to 2020 to 2023). Library creation used 5' RACE. Reads for this sample came from an Illumina NovaSeq 6000. TCRdb's own reprocessing of the public reads used fastp at Q25 and MiXCR and kept productive beta chains. All rows with the same CDR3 protein become a single entry with the most common DNA and genes. This sample gives a few hundred thousand distinct CDR3 sequences in total; 15% of them show up just once. Around 22% of the sample lies in the top ten. Sequenced material: PBMCs or a T cell subset sorted from them (not recorded which). These receptors were taken from a man aged 18 to 30 who had mild COVID-19 (a few samples of this study predate the infection). The sample titles of this study are shuffled in the database, so cell type and time point are left out; the donor was told from shared clones.

This clonotype has ten or more counts. This chain uses TRBV7-9 with TRBJ2-1, with 12 nucleotides matching TRBD2. The V and J ends lost 5 bases and 6 bases, in that order; junction bases with no gene match: 5. This CDR3 has 15 amino acids. The germline V gene encodes CDR1 SEHNR and CDR2 FQNEAQ (reference sequence). In nucleotides, the CDR3 is TGTGCCAGCAGCGCCACTAGCGGGGGGCCCAATGAGCAGTTCTTC. This encodes CASSATSGGPNEQFF.

The chain recombines TRBV5-1 with TRBJ1-6; TRBD1 matches 8 bases. The V gene's germline CDR1 is SGHRS and CDR2 YFSETQ. V shed 0 bases and J 10 bases; nucleotides not matched to a gene: 6. The CDR3 totals 15 residues. The CDR3 DNA follows: TGCGCCAGCAGCTTGGTGGACAGGGTGTTGTCACCCCTCCACTTT. This sequence encodes CASSLVDRVLSPLHF.

The rearrangement uses TRBV6-6 and TRBJ1-2; TRBD1 might be the D (6 bases). Trimming removed 0 bases from V and 8 bases from J, with 16 bases in between. This CDR3 has 15 amino acids. Germline lookup yields CDR1 MNHNY and CDR2 SVGAGI (reference sequence). This CDR3 reads CASSYSIGGAGGYTF. CDR3 bases: TGTGCCAGCAGTTACTCGATCGGGGGCGCAGGGGGCTACACCTTC.